This T cell receptor beta chain was sequenced for a study of vaccination and CD4 T cells after COVID-19. Study summary: According to the study, participants were given two doses of BNT162b2 or mRNA-1273 vaccine. Convalescent patients gave post-COVID blood a median around 91 days post-diagnosis, range 35 to 161. Blood was drawn a median roughly 79 days post second dose, range 14 to 241.

Via MiXCR, TCRdb re-called the PCR reads, giving one row per CDR3 protein. In the table there are 20,000 to 25,000 distinct CDR3 sequences, around 57% of which are singletons. This material consisted of CD4+ T cells from blood, taken before SARS-CoV-2 vaccination. The clonotype was recovered from a human donor who had recovered from COVID-19.

Here the CDR3 reads CASKEYGTSYGYTF. Written as DNA, the CDR3 is TGTGCCAGCAAGGAATACGGGACTTCCTATGGCTACACCTTC. The chain carries TRBV28 and TRBJ1-2; a possible D gene is TRBD1 (5 bases). Germline CDR1 reads MDHEN; CDR2 reads SYDVKM. V shed 7 bases and J shed 4 bases, with 16 bases lying between them. The CDR3 runs 14 residues.